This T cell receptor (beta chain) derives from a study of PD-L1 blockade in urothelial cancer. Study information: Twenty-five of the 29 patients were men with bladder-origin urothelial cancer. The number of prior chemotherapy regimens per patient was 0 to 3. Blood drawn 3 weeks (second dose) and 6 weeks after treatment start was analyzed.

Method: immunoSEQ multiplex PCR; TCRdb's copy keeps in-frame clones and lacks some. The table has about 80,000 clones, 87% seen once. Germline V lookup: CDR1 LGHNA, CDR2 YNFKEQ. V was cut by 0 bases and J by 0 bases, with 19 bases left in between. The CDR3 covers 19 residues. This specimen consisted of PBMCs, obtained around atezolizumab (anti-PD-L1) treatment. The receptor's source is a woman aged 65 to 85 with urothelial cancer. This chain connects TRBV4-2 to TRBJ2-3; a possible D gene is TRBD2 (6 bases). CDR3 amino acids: CASSQDRGSGTQSTDTQYF. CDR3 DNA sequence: TGTGCCAGCAGCCAAGATAGGGGTAGCGGAACCCAAAGCACAGATACGCAGTATTTT.